Below, 12 T cell receptor beta chains from the same sample are listed, as sequenced in a study of CXCR3-negative and CXCR3-positive naive CD8 T cells. General study results and limits: The study found more hydrophobic TRB CDR3s in CXCR3-positive naive cells than in CXCR3-negative naive cells.

These receptors' targets are unknown. The TRB cDNA libraries were prepared by 5' RACE with UMI labels. Following a re-call of the 5' RACE reads, TCRdb has one entry per CDR3 protein and lacks DNA. Here the sample table reports 150,000 to 170,000 distinct CDR3 sequences. The sequencing sample was made of naive CXCR3+ CD8+ T cells from blood. Subset meaning: CD45RO-CCR7+CD27+CD95- naive CD8+ T cells expressing CXCR3 (TNR3+). These receptors came from a human donor in good health. Some clones in this sample may be carry-over from other donors' samples.

J is TRBJ2-1 and V is TRBV9; TCRdb calls TRBD1, which cannot be checked without DNA. The CDR3 covers 15 residues. Germline values: CDR1 SGDLS, CDR2 YYNGEE. This CDR3 is CASSVWGTGYNEQFF.

V and J are TRBV27 and TRBJ2-3. The germline CDR1 and CDR2 sequences are MNHEY and SMNVEV (reference sequence). The length of the CDR3 is 12 residues. CDR3 protein: CASSSDTDTQYF.

The chain has TRBV11-2 and TRBJ2-7; TCRdb outputs TRBD2, but without DNA this stays unchecked. CDR3 length equals 15 residues. Germline CDR1 SGHAT, CDR2 FQNNGV. CDR3 protein: CASSWGLAGGSEQYF.

The chain joins TRBV7-3 to TRBJ2-3; the D gene TCRdb calls, TRBD2, cannot be checked with no DNA. The germline CDR1 and CDR2 sequences are SGHTA and FQGTGA. CDR3 length equals 16 residues. CDR3 sequence: CASSHESSSLTDTQYF.

This chain connects TRBV14 to TRBJ1-4; TCRdb's D gene call, TRBD1, goes unchecked for lack of DNA. Per the germline V gene, CDR1 is SGHDN and CDR2 is FVKESK. This CDR3 has 17 amino acids. CDR3 residues: CASSQEIPGSQYEKLFF.

The rearrangement uses TRBV29-1 and TRBJ1-1; TCRdb names TRBD1, which stays unverified in the absence of DNA. This CDR3 has 15 residues. Germline CDR1 is SQVTM and CDR2 is ANQGSEA. The chain's CDR3 is CSVEGTYRGDTEAFF. The complete variable domain, with remaining parts taken from reference TRBV29-1 and TRBJ1-1, reads SAVISQKPSRDICQRGTSLTIQCQVDSQVTMMFWYRQQPGQSLTLIATANQGSEATYESGFVIDKFPISRPNLTFSTLTVSNMSPEDSSIYLCSVEGTYRGDTEAFFGQGTRLTVV.

This chain uses TRBV9 with TRBJ2-7; TCRdb calls TRBD2, which cannot be checked without DNA. CDR1 is SGDLS and CDR2 is YYNGEE in the germline V gene. The CDR3 is 14 residues long. CDR3: CASSVGTSQNEQYF. Looking up the rest from reference TRBV9 and TRBJ2-7 gives the full variable domain: DSGVTQTPKHLITATGQRVTLRCSPRSGDLSVYWYQQSLDQGLQFLIQYYNGEERAKGNILERFSAQQFPDLHSELNLSSLELGDSALYFCASSVGTSQNEQYFGPGTRLTVT.

CDR3 in amino acids: CASSETGIGEQYF. V gene TRBV28 combines with J gene TRBJ2-7; TCRdb's D gene call, TRBD1, goes unchecked for lack of DNA. Germline CDR1 is MDHEN and CDR2 is SYDVKM. CDR3 length: 13 amino acids.

The V and J genes are TRBV25-1 and TRBJ2-1; TCRdb returns TRBD1, unconfirmable since there is no DNA. There are 15 residues in the CDR3. CDR1 and CDR2 from the germline V gene are MGHDK and SYGVNS. Here the CDR3 reads CASSDGTGRVNEQFF. The full variable domain, its missing parts supplied by reference TRBV25-1 and TRBJ2-1, is EADIYQTPRYLVIGTGKKITLECSQTMGHDKMYWYQQDPGMELHLIHYSYGVNSTEKGDLSSESTVSRIRTEHFPLTLESARPSHTSQYLCASSDGTGRVNEQFFGPGTRLTVL.

The chain carries TRBV7-2 and TRBJ2-7; the TCRdb call, TRBD1, lacks DNA for checking. This CDR3 has 13 amino acids. Germline loops: CDR1 SGHTA, CDR2 FQGNSA. The CDR3 reads CASSLWGTYEQYF.

The chain joins TRBV5-1 to TRBJ1-1; the TCRdb D gene call, TRBD1, has no DNA to confirm it. Germline values: CDR1 SGHRS, CDR2 YFSETQ. CDR3 length equals 14 residues. The CDR3: CASSVFGGGTEAFF. Full variable domain (missing parts from reference TRBV5-1 and TRBJ1-1): KAGVTQTPRYLIKTRGQQVTLSCSPISGHRSVSWYQQTPGQGLQFLFEYFSETQRNKGNFPGRFSGRQFSNSRSEMNVSTLELGDSALYLCASSVFGGGTEAFFGQGTRLTVV.

CDR3 sequence: CASSQGLPSYNEQFF. This sequence joins TRBV4-2 and TRBJ2-1; TCRdb designates TRBD2, a call that cannot be tested without DNA. The CDR3 totals 15 residues. Germline CDR1 is LGHNA and CDR2 is YNFKEQ.